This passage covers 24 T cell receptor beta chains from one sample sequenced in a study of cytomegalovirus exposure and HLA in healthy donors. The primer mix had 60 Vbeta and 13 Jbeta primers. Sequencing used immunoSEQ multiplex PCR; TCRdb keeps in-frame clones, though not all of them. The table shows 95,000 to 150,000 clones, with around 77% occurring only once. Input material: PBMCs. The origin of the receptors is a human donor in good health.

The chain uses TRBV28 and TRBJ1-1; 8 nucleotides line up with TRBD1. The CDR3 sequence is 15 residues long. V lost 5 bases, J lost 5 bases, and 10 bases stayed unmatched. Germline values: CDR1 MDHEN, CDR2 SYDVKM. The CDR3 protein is CASSLRTGGRTEAFF. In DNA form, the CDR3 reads TGTGCCAGCAGTCTCAGAACAGGGGGGCGGACTGAAGCTTTCTTT.

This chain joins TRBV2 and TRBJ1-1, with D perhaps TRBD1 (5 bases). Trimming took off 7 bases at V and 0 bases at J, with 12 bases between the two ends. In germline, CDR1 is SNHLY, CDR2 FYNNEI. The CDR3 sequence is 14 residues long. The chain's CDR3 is CASNGGEMNTEAFF. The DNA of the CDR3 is TGTGCCAGCAATGGGGGGGAGATGAACACTGAAGCTTTCTTT.

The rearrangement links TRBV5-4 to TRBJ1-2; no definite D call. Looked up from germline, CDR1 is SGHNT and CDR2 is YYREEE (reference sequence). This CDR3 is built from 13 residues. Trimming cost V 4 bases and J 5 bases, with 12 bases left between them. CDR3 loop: CASSREGGYGYTF. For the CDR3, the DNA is TGTGCCAGCAGCCGCGAGGGTGGATATGGCTACACCTTC.

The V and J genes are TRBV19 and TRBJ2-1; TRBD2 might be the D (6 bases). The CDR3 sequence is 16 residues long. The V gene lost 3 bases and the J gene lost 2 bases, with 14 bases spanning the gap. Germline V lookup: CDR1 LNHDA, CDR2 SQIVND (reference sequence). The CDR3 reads CASSIGSRPPYNEQFF. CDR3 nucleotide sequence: TGTGCCAGTAGTATCGGGAGCAGACCCCCCTACAATGAGCAGTTCTTC.

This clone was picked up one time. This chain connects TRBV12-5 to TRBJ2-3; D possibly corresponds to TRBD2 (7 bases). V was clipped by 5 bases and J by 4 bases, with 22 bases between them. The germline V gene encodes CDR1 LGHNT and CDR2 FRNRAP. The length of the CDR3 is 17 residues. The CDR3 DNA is TGTGCTAGTGGTGCGGGGGCGAGGACTCGTAACGCAGATACGCAGTATTTT. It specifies CASGAGARTRNADTQYF.

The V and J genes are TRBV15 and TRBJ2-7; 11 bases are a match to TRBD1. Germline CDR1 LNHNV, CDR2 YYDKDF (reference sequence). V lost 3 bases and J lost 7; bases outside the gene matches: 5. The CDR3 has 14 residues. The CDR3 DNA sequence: TGTGCCACCAGCAGTAGGGGACAGGGGGGAGAGCAGTACTTC. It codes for CATSSRGQGGEQYF.

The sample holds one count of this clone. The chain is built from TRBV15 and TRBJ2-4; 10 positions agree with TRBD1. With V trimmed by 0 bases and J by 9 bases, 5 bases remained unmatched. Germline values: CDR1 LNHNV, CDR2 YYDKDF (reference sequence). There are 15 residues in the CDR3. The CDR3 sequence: CATSREGTGVAIQYF. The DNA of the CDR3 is TGTGCCACCAGCAGAGAGGGGACAGGGGTAGCCATTCAGTACTTC.

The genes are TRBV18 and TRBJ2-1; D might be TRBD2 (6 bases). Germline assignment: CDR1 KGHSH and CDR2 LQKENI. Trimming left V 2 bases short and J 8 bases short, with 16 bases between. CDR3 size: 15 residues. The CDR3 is CASSPGVGGGDEQFF. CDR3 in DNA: TGTGCCAGCTCACCAGGGGTCGGGGGAGGCGATGAGCAGTTCTTC.

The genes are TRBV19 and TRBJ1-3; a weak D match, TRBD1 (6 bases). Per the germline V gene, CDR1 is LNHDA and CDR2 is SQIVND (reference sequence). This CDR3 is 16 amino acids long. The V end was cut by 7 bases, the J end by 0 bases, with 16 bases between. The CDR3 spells CASIRGGRSSGNTIYF. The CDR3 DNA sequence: TGTGCCAGTATCAGGGGAGGGCGATCCTCTGGAAACACCATATATTTT.

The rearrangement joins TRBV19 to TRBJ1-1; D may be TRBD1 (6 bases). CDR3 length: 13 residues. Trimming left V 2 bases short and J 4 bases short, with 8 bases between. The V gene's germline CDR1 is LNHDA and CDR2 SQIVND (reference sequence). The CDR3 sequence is CASSIQGITEAFF. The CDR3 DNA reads TGTGCCAGTAGTATACAGGGGATCACTGAAGCTTTCTTT.

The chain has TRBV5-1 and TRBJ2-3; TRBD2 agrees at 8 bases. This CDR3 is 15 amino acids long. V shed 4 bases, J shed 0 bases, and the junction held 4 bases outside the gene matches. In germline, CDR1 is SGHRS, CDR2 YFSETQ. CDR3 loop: CASSLPSGSTDTQYF. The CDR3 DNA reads TGCGCCAGCAGCCTTCCTAGCGGGAGCACAGATACGCAGTATTTT.

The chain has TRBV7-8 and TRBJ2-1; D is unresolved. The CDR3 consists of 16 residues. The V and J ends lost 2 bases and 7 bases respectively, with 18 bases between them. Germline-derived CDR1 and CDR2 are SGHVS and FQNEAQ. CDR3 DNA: TGTGCCAGCAGCTTATATCCCCCTTCTAGGAATAATGAGCAGTTCTTC. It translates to CASSLYPPSRNNEQFF. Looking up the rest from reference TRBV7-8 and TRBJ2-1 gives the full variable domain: GAGVSQSPRYKVAKRGQDVALRCDPISGHVSLFWYQQALGQGPEFLTYFQNEAQLDKSGLPSDRFFAERPEGSVSTLKIQRTQQEDSAVYLCASSLYPPSRNNEQFFGPGTRLTVL.

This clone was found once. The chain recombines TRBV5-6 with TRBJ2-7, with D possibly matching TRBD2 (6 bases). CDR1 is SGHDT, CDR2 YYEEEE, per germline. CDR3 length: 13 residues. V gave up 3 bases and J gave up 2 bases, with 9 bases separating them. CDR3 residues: CASSWDSAYEQYF. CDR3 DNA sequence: TGTGCCAGCAGCTGGGACTCCGCCTACGAGCAGTACTTC. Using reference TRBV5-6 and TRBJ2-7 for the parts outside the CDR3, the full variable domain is DAGVTQSPTHLIKTRGQQVTLRCSPKSGHDTVSWYQQALGQGPQFIFQYYEEEERQRGNFPDRFSGHQFPNYSSELNVNALLLGDSALYLCASSWDSAYEQYFGPGTRLTVT.

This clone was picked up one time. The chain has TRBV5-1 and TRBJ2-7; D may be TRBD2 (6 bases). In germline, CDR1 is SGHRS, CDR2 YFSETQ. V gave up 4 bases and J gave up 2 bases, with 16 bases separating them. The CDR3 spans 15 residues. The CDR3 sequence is CASSTGRIAPYEQYF. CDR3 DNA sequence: TGCGCCAGCAGCACGGGGAGGATAGCTCCCTACGAGCAGTACTTC.

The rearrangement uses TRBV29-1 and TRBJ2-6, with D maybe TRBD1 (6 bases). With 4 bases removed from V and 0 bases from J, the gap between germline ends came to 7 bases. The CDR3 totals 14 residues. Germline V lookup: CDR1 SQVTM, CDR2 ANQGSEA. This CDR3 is CSVGDNSGANVLTF. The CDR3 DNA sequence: TGCAGCGTTGGGGACAACTCTGGGGCCAACGTCCTGACTTTC.

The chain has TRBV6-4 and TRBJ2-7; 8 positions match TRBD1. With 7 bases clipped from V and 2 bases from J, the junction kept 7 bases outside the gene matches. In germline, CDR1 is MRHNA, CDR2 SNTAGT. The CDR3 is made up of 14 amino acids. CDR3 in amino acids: CASKKDRGPYEQYF. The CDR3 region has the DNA TGTGCCAGCAAGAAAGACAGGGGACCCTACGAGCAGTACTTC.

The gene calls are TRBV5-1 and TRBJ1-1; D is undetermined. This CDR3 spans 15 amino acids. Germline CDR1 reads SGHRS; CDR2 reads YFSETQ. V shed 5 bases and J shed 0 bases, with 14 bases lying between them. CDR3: CASRDSGGMNTEAFF. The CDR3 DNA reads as TGCGCCAGCAGGGACTCTGGAGGGATGAACACTGAAGCTTTCTTT.

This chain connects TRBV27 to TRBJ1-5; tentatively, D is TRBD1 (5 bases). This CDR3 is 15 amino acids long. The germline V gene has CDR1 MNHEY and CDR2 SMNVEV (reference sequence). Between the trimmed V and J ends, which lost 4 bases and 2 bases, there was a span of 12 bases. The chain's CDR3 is CASSSSQGGNQPQHF. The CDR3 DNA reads TGTGCCAGCAGTTCATCCCAGGGTGGCAATCAGCCCCAGCATTTT.

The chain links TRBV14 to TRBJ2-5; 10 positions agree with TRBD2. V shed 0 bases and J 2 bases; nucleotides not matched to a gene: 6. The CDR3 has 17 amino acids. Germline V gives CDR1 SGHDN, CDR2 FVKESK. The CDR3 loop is CASSQENSGRYQETQYF. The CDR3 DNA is TGTGCCAGCAGCCAAGAAAATAGCGGGAGGTATCAAGAGACCCAGTACTTC.

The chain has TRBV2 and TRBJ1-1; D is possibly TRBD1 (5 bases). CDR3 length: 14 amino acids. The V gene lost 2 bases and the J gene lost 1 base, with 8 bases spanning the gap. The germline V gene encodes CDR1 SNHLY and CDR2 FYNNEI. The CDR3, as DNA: TGTGCCAGCAGTGAAAGGCAGGGGAACACTGAAGCTTTCTTT. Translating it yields CASSERQGNTEAFF.

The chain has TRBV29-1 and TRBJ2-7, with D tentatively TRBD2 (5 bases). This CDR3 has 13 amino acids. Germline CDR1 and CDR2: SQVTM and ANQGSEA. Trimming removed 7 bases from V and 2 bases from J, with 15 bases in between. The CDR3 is CSASEQRTYEQYF. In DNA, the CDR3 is TGCAGCGCCTCGGAACAGCGGACCTACGAGCAGTACTTC.

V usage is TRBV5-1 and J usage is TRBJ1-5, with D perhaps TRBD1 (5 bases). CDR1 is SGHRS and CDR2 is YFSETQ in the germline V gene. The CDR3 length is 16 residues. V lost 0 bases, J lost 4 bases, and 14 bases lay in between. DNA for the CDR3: TGCGCCAGCAGCTTGGGGGGCCAGACAGAAAATCAGCCCCAGCATTTT. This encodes CASSLGGQTENQPQHF.

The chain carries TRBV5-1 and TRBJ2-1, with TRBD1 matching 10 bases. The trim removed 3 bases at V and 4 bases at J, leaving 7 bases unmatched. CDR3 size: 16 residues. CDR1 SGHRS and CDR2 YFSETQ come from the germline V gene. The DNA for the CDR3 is TGCGCCAGCAGCTCGACCGGGACAGGGGCGTACAATGAGCAGTTCTTC. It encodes CASSSTGTGAYNEQFF.

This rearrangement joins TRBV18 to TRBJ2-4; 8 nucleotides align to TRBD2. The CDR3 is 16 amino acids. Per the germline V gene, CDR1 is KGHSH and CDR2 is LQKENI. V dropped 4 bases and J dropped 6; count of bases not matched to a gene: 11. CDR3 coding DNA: TGTGCCAGCTCACTCGGAAAAGCGGGAGCTGGAAACATTCAGTACTTC. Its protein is CASSLGKAGAGNIQYF.